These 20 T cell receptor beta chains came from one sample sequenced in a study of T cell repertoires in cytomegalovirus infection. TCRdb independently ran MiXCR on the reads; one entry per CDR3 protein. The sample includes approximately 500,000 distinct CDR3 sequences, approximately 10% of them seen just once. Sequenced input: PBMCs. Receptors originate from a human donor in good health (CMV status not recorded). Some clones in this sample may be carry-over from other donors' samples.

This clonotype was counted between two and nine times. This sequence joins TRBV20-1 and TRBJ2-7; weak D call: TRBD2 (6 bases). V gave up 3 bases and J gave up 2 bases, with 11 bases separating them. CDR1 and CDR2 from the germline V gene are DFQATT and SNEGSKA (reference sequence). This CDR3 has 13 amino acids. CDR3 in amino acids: CSARRLGAYEQYF. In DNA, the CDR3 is TGCAGTGCTAGGAGACTAGGGGCCTACGAGCAGTACTTC.

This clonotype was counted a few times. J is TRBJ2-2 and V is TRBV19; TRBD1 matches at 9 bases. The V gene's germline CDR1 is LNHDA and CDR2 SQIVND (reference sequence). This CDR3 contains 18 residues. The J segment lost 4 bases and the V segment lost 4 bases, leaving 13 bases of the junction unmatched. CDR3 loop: CASSTSGQGKVVTGELFF. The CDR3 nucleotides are TGTGCCAGTAGTACCTCTGGACAGGGGAAAGTGGTCACCGGGGAGCTGTTTTTT. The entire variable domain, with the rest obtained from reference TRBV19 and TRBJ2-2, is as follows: DGGITQSPKYLFRKEGQNVTLSCEQNLNHDAMYWYRQDPGQGLRLIYYSQIVNDFQKGDIAEGYSVSREKKESFPLTVTSAQKNPTAFYLCASSTSGQGKVVTGELFFGEGSRLTVL.

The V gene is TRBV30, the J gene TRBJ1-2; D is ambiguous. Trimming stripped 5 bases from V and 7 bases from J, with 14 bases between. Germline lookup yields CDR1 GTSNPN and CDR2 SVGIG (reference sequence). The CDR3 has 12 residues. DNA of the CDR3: TGTGCCTGGTTGGATGGGGTTTCTGGCTACACCTTC. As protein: CAWLDGVSGYTF.

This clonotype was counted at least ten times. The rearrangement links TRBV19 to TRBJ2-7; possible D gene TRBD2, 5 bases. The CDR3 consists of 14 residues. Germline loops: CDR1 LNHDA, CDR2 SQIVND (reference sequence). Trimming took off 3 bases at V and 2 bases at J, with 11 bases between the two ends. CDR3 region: CASSIGLAAYEQYF. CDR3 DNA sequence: TGTGCCAGTAGTATTGGGCTAGCCGCCTACGAGCAGTACTTC.

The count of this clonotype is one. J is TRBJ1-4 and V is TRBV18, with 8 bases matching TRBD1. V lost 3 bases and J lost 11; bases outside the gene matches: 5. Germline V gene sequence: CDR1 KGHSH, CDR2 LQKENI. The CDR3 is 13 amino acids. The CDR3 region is CASSPQQGGKLFF. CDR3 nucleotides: TGTGCCAGCTCACCGCAACAGGGGGGGAAACTGTTTTTT.

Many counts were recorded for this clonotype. For the CDR3, the DNA is TGTGCCAGCAGTTCGCGACAGGGAATTACCGGGGAGCTGTTTTTT. This sequence encodes CASSSRQGITGELFF. The chain combines TRBV12-3 or TRBV12-4 with TRBJ2-2, with 7 positions matching TRBD1. The CDR3 has 15 residues. V lost 4 bases to trimming and J lost 5 bases; unmatched junction nucleotides: 7.

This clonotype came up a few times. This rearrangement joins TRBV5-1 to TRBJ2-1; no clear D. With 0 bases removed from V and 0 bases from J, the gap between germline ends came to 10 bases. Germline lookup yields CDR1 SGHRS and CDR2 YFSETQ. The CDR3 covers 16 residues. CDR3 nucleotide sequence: TGCGCCAGCAGCTTGGTTGGCACCTACTCCTACAATGAGCAGTTCTTC. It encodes CASSLVGTYSYNEQFF.

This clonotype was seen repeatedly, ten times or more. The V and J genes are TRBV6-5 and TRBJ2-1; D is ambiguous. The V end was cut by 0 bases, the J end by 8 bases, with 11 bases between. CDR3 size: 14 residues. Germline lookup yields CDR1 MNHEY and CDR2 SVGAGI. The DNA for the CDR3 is TGTGCCAGCAGTTACTCGAATCGTTTCTATGAGCAGTTCTTC. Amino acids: CASSYSNRFYEQFF.

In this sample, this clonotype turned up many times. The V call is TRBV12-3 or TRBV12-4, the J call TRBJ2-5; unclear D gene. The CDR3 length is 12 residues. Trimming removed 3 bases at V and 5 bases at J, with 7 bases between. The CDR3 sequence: CASSFSAETQYF. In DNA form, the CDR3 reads TGTGCCAGCAGTTTTTCAGCCGAGACCCAGTACTTC.

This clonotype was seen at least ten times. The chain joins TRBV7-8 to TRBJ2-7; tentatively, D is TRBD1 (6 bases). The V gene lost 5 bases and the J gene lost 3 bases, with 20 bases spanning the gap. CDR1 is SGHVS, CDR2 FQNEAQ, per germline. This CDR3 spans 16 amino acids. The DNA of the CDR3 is TGTGCCAGCAGCGCCCTTTCGGGACACAACCTCTACGAGCAGTACTTC. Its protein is CASSALSGHNLYEQYF.

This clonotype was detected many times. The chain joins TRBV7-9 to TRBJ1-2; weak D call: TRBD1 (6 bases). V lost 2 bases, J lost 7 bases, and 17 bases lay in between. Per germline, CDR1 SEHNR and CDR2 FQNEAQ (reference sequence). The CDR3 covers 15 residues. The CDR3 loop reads CASSLQGKGISGYTF. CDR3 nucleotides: TGTGCCAGCAGCTTACAGGGGAAGGGTATAAGTGGCTACACCTTC.

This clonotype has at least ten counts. The CDR3 sequence is CASSRGTPFHEQYF. The DNA for the CDR3 is TGTGCCAGCAGCCGGGGGACCCCGTTCCACGAGCAGTACTTC. The chain combines TRBV7-9 with TRBJ2-7; tentative D call: TRBD2 (6 bases). There are 14 residues in the CDR3. The ends were cut back, 5 bases at V and 5 bases at J, with 16 bases in the middle. From germline, CDR1 is SEHNR and CDR2 FQNEAQ (reference sequence).

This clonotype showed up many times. CDR3 sequence reads: CASSYNRDYQSSYEQYF. Written as DNA, the CDR3 is TGTGCCAGCAGTTACAACCGGGACTACCAAAGCTCCTACGAGCAGTACTTC. This chain links TRBV6-2 or TRBV6-3 with TRBJ2-7, with 7 bases fitting TRBD2. The J segment lost 0 bases and the V segment lost 2 bases, leaving 10 bases of the junction unmatched. The CDR3 totals 17 residues. Germline CDR1 and CDR2: MNHEY and SVGEGT.

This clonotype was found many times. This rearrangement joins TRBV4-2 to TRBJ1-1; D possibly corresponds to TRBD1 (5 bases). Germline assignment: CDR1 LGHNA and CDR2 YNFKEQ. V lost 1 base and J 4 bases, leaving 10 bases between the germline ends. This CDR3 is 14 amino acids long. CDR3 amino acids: CASSQGQPGTEAFF. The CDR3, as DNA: TGTGCCAGCAGCCAAGGACAGCCGGGCACTGAAGCTTTCTTT.

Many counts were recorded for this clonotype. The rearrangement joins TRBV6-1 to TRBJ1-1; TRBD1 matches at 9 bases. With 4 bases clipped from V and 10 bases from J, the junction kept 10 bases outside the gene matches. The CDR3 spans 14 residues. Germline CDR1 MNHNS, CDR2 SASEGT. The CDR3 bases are TGTGCCAGCAGTGTACCGGGACAGGGATTCGGAGCTTTCTTT. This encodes CASSVPGQGFGAFF.

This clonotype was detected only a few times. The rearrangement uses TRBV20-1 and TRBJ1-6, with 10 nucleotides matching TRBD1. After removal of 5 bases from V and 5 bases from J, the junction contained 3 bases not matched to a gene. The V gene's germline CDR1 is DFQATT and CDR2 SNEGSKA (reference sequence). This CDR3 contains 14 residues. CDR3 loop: CSARQGANNSPLHF. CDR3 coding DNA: TGCAGTGCTCGACAGGGGGCGAATAATTCACCCCTCCACTTT.

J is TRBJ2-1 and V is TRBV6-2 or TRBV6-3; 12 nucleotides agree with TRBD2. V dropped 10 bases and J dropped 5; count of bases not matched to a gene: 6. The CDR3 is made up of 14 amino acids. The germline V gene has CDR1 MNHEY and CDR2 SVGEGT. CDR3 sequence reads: CATQTSGSNNEQFF. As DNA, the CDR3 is TGTGCCACCCAGACTAGCGGGAGCAACAATGAGCAGTTCTTC.

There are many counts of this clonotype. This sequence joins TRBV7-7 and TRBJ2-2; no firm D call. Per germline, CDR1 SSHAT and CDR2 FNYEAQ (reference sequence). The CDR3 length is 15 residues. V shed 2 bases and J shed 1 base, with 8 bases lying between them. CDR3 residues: CASSLHPGNTGELFF. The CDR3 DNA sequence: TGTGCCAGCAGCTTACACCCAGGGAACACCGGGGAGCTGTTTTTT.

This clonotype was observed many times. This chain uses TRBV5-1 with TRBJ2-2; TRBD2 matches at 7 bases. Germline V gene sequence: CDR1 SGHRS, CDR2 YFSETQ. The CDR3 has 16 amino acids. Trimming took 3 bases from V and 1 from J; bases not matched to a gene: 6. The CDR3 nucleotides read TGCGCCAGCAGCTGGGGAGGGGCCCTGAACACCGGGGAGCTGTTTTTT. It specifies CASSWGGALNTGELFF.

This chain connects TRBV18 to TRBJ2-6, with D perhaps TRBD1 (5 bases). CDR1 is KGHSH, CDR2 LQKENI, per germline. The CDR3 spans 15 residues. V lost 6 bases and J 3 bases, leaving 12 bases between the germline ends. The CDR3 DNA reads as TGTGCCAGCTCCTTGCAGGGTTATGGGGCCAACGTCCTGACTTTC. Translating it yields CASSLQGYGANVLTF.